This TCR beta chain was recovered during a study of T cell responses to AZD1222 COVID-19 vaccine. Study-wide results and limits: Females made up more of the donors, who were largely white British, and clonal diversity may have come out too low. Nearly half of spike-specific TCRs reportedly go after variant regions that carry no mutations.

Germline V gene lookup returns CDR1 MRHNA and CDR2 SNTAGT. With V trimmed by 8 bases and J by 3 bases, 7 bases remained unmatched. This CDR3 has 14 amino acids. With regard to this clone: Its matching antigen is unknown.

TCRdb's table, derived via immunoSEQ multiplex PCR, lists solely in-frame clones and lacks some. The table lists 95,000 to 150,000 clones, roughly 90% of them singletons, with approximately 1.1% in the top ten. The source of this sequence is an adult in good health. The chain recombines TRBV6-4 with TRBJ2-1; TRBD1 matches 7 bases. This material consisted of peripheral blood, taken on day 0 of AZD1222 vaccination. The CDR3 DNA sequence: TGTGCCAGCCAGGGGGTGTATGGCTACAATGAGCAGTTCTTC. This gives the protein CASQGVYGYNEQFF.